The source of this T cell receptor beta chain is a study of PD-L1 blockade in urothelial cancer. Study-wide background: A median of 141,255 T cells was found in the blood samples. Study-level findings and limits: Tumor-associated clones in blood expanded more at 3 weeks in durable-benefit patients.

Details on this clone: Its matching antigen is unknown.

Synthetically made TCR analog templates were put into each PCR as spikes. The table came from immunoSEQ multiplex PCR; TCRdb's copy has only in-frame clones and leaves some out. Here the sample spans some 50,000 clones, around 90% being singletons. The V gene lost 1 base and the J gene lost 9 bases, with 9 bases spanning the gap. The CDR3 has 12 amino acids. Per the germline V gene, CDR1 is SGHDT and CDR2 is YYEEEE. Regarding time point: pretreatment peripheral blood. Samples spanned pretreatment and treatment, with 1 to 8 time points per patient. The chain links TRBV5-6 to TRBJ2-3, with no clear D. This TCR derives from a woman aged 55-75 years with urothelial cancer. The sequenced sample was PBMCs, obtained around atezolizumab (anti-PD-L1) treatment. The CDR3, as DNA: TGTGCCAGCAGCTTGCAGGCAGTAACGCAGTATTTT. The encoded protein is CASSLQAVTQYF. Full variable domain (outside the CDR3, taken from reference TRBV5-6 and TRBJ2-3): DAGVTQSPTHLIKTRGQQVTLRCSPKSGHDTVSWYQQALGQGPQFIFQYYEEEERQRGNFPDRFSGHQFPNYSSELNVNALLLGDSALYLCASSLQAVTQYFGPGTRLTVL.